This entry is about one T cell receptor beta chain. Patients in Seattle were enrolled during active infection, then followed longitudinally. The data stem from a study of blood T cell repertoires in COVID-19. The wider study: Acute and convalescent COVID-19 samples came from the United States, Italy and Spain. T cells, B-cell-depleted T cells, or PBMCs supplied cDNA or gDNA.

Per the authors' pipeline: Amplification with reference gene primers provided the estimates of nucleated cell counts. Assay: immunoSEQ multiplex PCR; the TCRdb copy retains only in-frame clones and omits some. V, J and clone size derive from that table, while D and trimming were established from the DNA sequence. The sample contains 45,000 or so clones, 87% of which appear only once. The sequencing sample was made of peripheral blood. The sequence derives from a man between 40 and 49 years old with COVID-19, enrolled during active disease.

As DNA, the CDR3 is TGTGCCAGCTCAGGGGGGTGGGACTACGAGCAGTACTTC. Translating gives CASSGGWDYEQYF. The chain couples TRBV6-5 to TRBJ2-7, with D perhaps TRBD1 (7 bases). Trimming pared 8 bases from V and 3 bases from J, leaving 14 bases between. There are 13 residues in the CDR3. In germline, CDR1 is MNHEY, CDR2 SVGAGI.